Listed here are 3 T cell receptor beta chains from one sample, sequenced in a study of blood T cell repertoires in COVID-19. Assay used: immunoSEQ multiplex PCR; TCRdb lists only in-frame clones, some missing. The sample yields roughly 180,000 clones, approximately 82% seen once. Sequencing was done on a sample of PBMCs or T cells enriched from blood (not recorded which). The receptors come from a woman aged 50 to 60 in a cohort exposed to, infected with or recovered from COVID-19 (not recorded which).

In its sample, this clone was seen once. This chain joins TRBV3-1 (or the pseudogene TRBV3-2) and TRBJ2-7; unclear D gene. Per germline, CDR1 LGHDT and CDR2 YNNKEL (reference sequence). The CDR3 covers 15 residues. The ends were cut back, 0 bases at V and 0 bases at J, with 9 bases in the middle. CDR3 residues: CASSQDPRVSYEQYF. CDR3 DNA: TGTGCCAGCAGCCAAGATCCACGGGTCTCCTACGAGCAGTACTTC.

The rearrangement joins TRBV19 to TRBJ1-2; D might be TRBD1 (5 bases). There are 15 residues in the CDR3. V was clipped by 5 bases and J by 0 bases, with 13 bases between them. The germline V gene has CDR1 LNHDA and CDR2 SQIVND (reference sequence). The CDR3 protein is CASSGTQGANYGYTF. Here the CDR3 DNA reads TGTGCCAGTAGTGGAACGCAAGGGGCTAACTATGGCTACACCTTC.

This chain links TRBV5-1 with TRBJ2-3, with D perhaps TRBD1 (5 bases). Trimming left V 3 bases short and J 3 bases short, with 14 bases between. Germline CDR1 is SGHRS and CDR2 is YFSETQ. The CDR3 spans 15 residues. The CDR3 nucleotides are TGCGCCAGCAGCTCTGGGGCGTCGGTGACAGATACGCAGTATTTT. Residues: CASSSGASVTDTQYF.